One T cell receptor (beta chain) is described in this entry. The antigen remains undetermined. The sample comes from a study of T cell responses to AZD1222 COVID-19 vaccine. This CDR3 has 15 residues. V shed 2 bases and J shed 3 bases, with 10 bases lying between them. Looked up from germline, CDR1 is SGHAT and CDR2 is FQNNGV. The method was immunoSEQ multiplex PCR; TCRdb's version includes in-frame clones alone and lacks a portion of them. The table shows 200,000 or so clones, with about 89% occurring only once. Study-wide findings and caveats: With dominance at 160-218 and 743-854, vaccine-associated CD4 TCRs spanned spike. Repertoires were sampled only after the peak T cell response. The donor group comprised mostly white British people and more females; the analysis possibly underestimated clonal diversity.

This sequence originates from an adult in good health. The chain has TRBV11-2 and TRBJ1-4, with D perhaps TRBD1 (5 bases). This specimen was peripheral blood, taken on day 0 of MenACWY control vaccination. CDR3 bases: TGTGCCAGCAGCTTAAGGGACGGGGCTAATGAAAAACTGTTTTTT. Its translation: CASSLRDGANEKLFF.